This T cell receptor (beta chain) is from a study of cytomegalovirus exposure and HLA in healthy donors (dated by TCRdb to the late 2010s). Context from the whole study: An earlier analysis of several hundred of the donors reported about 250 Gb of sequence data and some 100 million unique TCR beta sequences from about 200 million T cells. The number of donors typed differed by locus, with roughly 629-640 for A, B, C, DRB1 and DQB1, 522 for DQA1, under 610 for DPA1, and over 400 for DPB1. The study was designed to test whether signatures of past pathogen exposure could be identified by cataloging public T cell receptors. Across approximately 400 genotyped donors of the cohort, an average of approximately 240,000 unique TCR beta nucleotide sequences per donor were sequenced, and 15% to 20% of those sequences were non-productive. In a later analysis, previously published TCR beta repertoires from 670 or so donors were re-analyzed and high-resolution HLA genotyping was added so that TCR occurrence patterns could be studied. An early release that covered about 640 HLA-typed donors contained around 330 gigabases of sequencing data and some 87 million unique TCR sequences. Rather than drawing on any new phenotypic data, the later analysis identified candidate immune exposures from TCR beta sequences and the way those sequences occurred across donors. The genetic ancestry cluster associated with self-reported Caucasian donors included around four fifths of the 398 genotyped donors. Using immunosequencing, the study profiled T cell repertoires from around 680 subjects and related those repertoires to cytomegalovirus serostatus. Class I and class II HLA loci were covered by the typing at four-digit resolution. Every repertoire in the discovery cohort had been generated on one and the same sequencing platform. To decide whether each TCR beta V gene segment behaved as functional or pseudogenic, an earlier analysis of some 540 of the donors relied on high-throughput TCR beta sequencing. To predict cytomegalovirus infection status, the study brought together high-throughput TCR immunosequencing, statistical association of individual TCRs with disease status, and machine learning. Genome-wide SNP genotypes for about three fifths of the roughly 670 donors were used in a later genetic analysis, which treated that subset as a discovery cohort. In addition to the first cohort of hundreds of subjects, a separate validation cohort of approximately 110 different subjects was used. Four or five DR-DQ haplotypes were handled as single units for association and clustering because linkage in the cohort was strong. Alongside the repertoire data, information on donor age, sex, ethnicity and CMV serostatus was compiled.

The cohort comprised some 700 healthy bone marrow donors. At the time of sampling, all cohort members were nominally healthy, though unrecorded immune exposures were likely present. The donor tested CMV seropositive, placing the donor among the 290 or so seropositive members of the cohort. A peripheral blood sample was provided by each donor, and peripheral blood mononuclear cells were used for TCR beta sequencing. The Qiagen DNeasy Blood Extraction Kit was used to extract genomic DNA from the blood cell samples. General study outcomes and caveats: A further reported finding was that TCR beta sequences accurately predicted the HLA-A and HLA-B alleles for most subjects in the first cohort. It was suggested by the authors that the approach could potentially be generalized to other disease states and immunological phenotypes. Immune exposure information for the cohort was limited to CMV serostatus. Because some donors lacked HLA typing at each locus, the association tests relied only on the typed subset. About 15 rarely observed V segments, including chromosome 9 orphons, were excluded from the earlier analysis of about 500 of the donors because counts were too low. Most TCR sequences were observed very rarely across donors, whereas some public TCRs were present in many individuals. Linkage disequilibrium might explain the correlated functional status among segregating V segments, but an unknown experimental factor could not be excluded. In vitro tests confirmed that a few of the cytomegalovirus-associated TCR beta chains recognize cytomegalovirus antigens. This cohort had only TCR beta chains sequenced, and the lack of alpha or paired-chain data limited which features could be detected. V-gene and J-gene trimming of TCR beta chains was associated with a missense DCLRE1C variant in a later genetic analysis, and the association was replicated in an independent cohort. A later analysis found that HLA-associated TCR beta chains were more clonally expanded and had lower generation probabilities than equally common non-associated chains. Presence/absence analyses assumed roughly uniform sequencing depth across donors, an assumption that may not hold. The 87-base-pair reads could not distinguish some IMGT-functional V segments, including TRBV6-2 and TRBV6-3, so those segments were excluded. According to a later genetic analysis, donors in an Asian-associated ancestry cluster had fewer N-insertions in productive TCRs than the approximately 690-donor mean. The classifier was reported to diagnose cytomegalovirus status with high specificity and sensitivity in both the original and validation cohorts. In a later analysis, the rate of TCR association differed among HLA loci, with DRB1 alleles having the most associated TCRs and HLA-C alleles having the fewest. A later analysis reported that several top co-occurrence clusters appeared linked to parvovirus B19, influenza, CMV and Epstein-Barr virus. Specific HLA alleles were associated with over 15,000 TCR beta sequences at a false discovery rate of 0.05 in a later analysis. The study listed around 160 TCR beta chains as associated with cytomegalovirus. In an earlier analysis of approximately 600 of the donors, most TCR beta V segments were observed in productive rearrangements about 87% or about 30% of the time, broadly matching IMGT annotations. Most CMV-associated TCR beta chains appeared to be HLA-restricted in a later analysis, and the HLA associations seemed to be driven largely by CMV exposure. A cluster of highly shared sequence variants was judged likely to represent a technical artifact of the sequencing pipeline. When HLA alleles, especially DR and DQ, strongly co-occurred, attributing TCR associations to individual alleles was difficult.

Receptors were amplified or captured by the immunoSEQ multiplex PCR assay. A mixture of 60 forward primers for TCR Vbeta segments and 13 reverse primers for TCR Jbeta segments was used in the multiplex PCR. A multiplex PCR assay on genomic DNA amplified the CDR3 region of rearranged TCR beta genes. The Illumina HiSeq System was used to sequence the amplified TCR beta libraries as 87-base-pair reads. On the study's bioinformatics: A later analysis tallied 70 million to 100 million unique TCR beta chains across the roughly 610 repertoires, and approximately 11 million of those chains were shared by two or more donors. A nearest-neighbor algorithm error-corrected the raw reads and collapsed the reads into unique sequences, merging closely related sequences to remove PCR and sequencing errors. To assign V, D and J gene segments, CDR3 sequences were aligned to IMGT reference sequences. For a sequence to be retained, at least a six-nucleotide match to both a V gene segment and a J gene segment was required. Rearrangements were classified as productive when the CDR3 lacked stop codons and remained in frame with V and J, and all other rearrangements were classified as non-productive. CDR3 was defined according to IMGT convention as the region running from the second conserved V-encoded cysteine to the conserved J-encoded phenylalanine. Sequences without an unambiguous match to a single V gene segment were excluded from the earlier analysis of 450 to 750 of the donors. In an earlier analysis of some 590 of the donors, V segments were called functional above 56.7% productive rearrangements and were called segregating when the between-donor standard deviation exceeded 5%. A statistical classification framework was developed to diagnose cytomegalovirus status using the catalog of TCR beta chain sequences. A later analysis assigned V and J genes by comparing TCR nucleotide sequences with IMGT/GENE-DB human TR gene sequences. A later analysis assigned CDR3 sequences and most-parsimonious VDJ recombination scenarios with the TCRdist pipeline. In a later analysis, each TCR beta chain was defined by its CDR3 amino acid sequence together with its V-gene family, and reads without a unique V-gene family were excluded. In a later analysis, some 600 highly shared, low-generation-probability nucleotide sequences were removed to address suspected cross-contamination and a sequencing artifact. In a later analysis, a clonal expansion index for each public chain was calculated from normalized within-repertoire ranks of inferred template counts. In a later analysis, generation probabilities were computed using a VDJ recombination model fitted to out-of-frame rearrangements, and the results were checked against IGoR. In a later analysis, TCR-TCR, TCR-HLA and TCR-CMV co-occurrence was scored with hypergeometric tests, and a repertoire-size bias correction was applied to TCR pairs. To estimate false discovery rates, a later analysis permuted the HLA or CMV assignments 20 times. In a later analysis, co-occurring TCRs were grouped with DBSCAN, and TCRdist sequence similarity was added when clustering was performed within HLA-allele-positive subsets. Co-occurrence clustering excluded repertoires with fewer than 30,000 or more than 120,000 public chains, plus five with anomalous nucleotide sharing. The table was pulled from immuneACCESS by TCRdb, which kept in-frame rearrangements only. Such tables lose some clones; where checked, under half of the loss comes from unresolved V genes, and the rest has no known cause. Clone size and V and J calls were adopted from that table, with D and trimming inferred from the DNA. The sample includes about 110,000 clones, with 75% to 90% observed a single time. Approximately 7.2% of the sample comes from the top ten.

Looking up the germline V gene yields CDR1 KGHSH and CDR2 LQKENI. The CDR3 spans 17 residues, from the cysteine through the phenylalanine. Just CDR3 DNA is preserved here, 51 bases in frame from base 1. The V and J ends are trimmed by 4 bases and 0 bases, leaving 16 bases between them. In the case of this clone: The antigen it recognizes is unknown. No base-level quality is on record; no much larger clone is a single base apart.

The sequence came from a man under 40 in good health and CMV-seropositive. The chain is made from TRBV18 and TRBJ1-5; a tentative D call is TRBD1 (6 bases match). Sequenced: PBMCs. The nucleotides read TGTGCCAGCTCACGATCGACAGGCCTAGATAGCAATCAGCCCCAGCATTTT. This codes for CASSRSTGLDSNQPQHF.